The 5 T cell receptor beta chains below come from one sample, sequenced in a study of T cell responses to AZD1222 COVID-19 vaccine (dated by TCRdb to the early 2020s). The library was produced with the immunoSEQ multiplex PCR assay. TCRdb stores this immuneACCESS table with in-frame sequences only. Part of the clones is absent; in the studies checked, under half of the shortfall reflects unresolved V genes, and no reason is known for the rest. The sample table contains more than 60,000 clones; only one count was recorded for roughly 82% of them. 15% to 25% of the sample comes from the top ten. The time point label of this sample denotes: baseline before first vaccination. Material: peripheral blood, obtained on day 0 of AZD1222 vaccination. Receptor source: an adult in good health.

The CDR3 DNA reads as TGTGCCAGCAGCCCTCTGGGGAACTCCTACAATGAGCAGTTCTTC. This translates into CASSPLGNSYNEQFF. This rearrangement joins TRBV7-2 to TRBJ2-1; D ambiguous. There are 15 residues in the CDR3. Trimming removed 5 bases from V and 0 bases from J, with 11 bases in between. Germline CDR1 reads SGHTA; CDR2 reads FQGNSA.

The J gene is TRBJ1-1, the V gene TRBV5-5; the D gene is possibly TRBD1 (5 bases). The length of the CDR3 is 14 residues. V was pared by 2 bases and J by 11 bases, with 19 bases between. The germline CDR1 and CDR2 sequences are SGHKS and YYEKEE (reference sequence). This CDR3 is CASSFQGTILGAFF. CDR3 nucleotide sequence: TGTGCCAGCAGCTTCCAAGGGACCATTCTGGGGGCTTTCTTT.

The V gene is TRBV7-9, the J gene TRBJ2-1; 9 nucleotides match TRBD2. The CDR3 spans 13 residues. Germline-derived CDR1 and CDR2 are SEHNR and FQNEAQ (reference sequence). V was pared by 5 bases and J by 9 bases, with 5 bases of the junction left unmatched. CDR3 protein: CASSGGRASEQFF. CDR3 coding DNA: TGTGCCAGCAGCGGCGGGAGGGCGAGTGAGCAGTTCTTC. Variable domain in full (rest from reference TRBV7-9 and TRBJ2-1): DTGVSQNPRHKITKRGQNVTFRCDPISEHNRLYWYRQTLGQGPEFLTYFQNEAQLEKSRLLSDRFSAERPKGSFSTLEIQRTEQGDSAMYLCASSGGRASEQFFGPGTRLTVL.

This sequence joins TRBV29-1 and TRBJ2-5, with 14 nucleotides matching TRBD2. This CDR3 has 14 amino acids. The germline CDR1 and CDR2 sequences are SQVTM and ANQGSEA. V lost 7 bases and J lost 2; bases outside the gene matches: 3. The CDR3 DNA is TGCAGCGCAGGACTAGCGGGAGGACAAGAGACCCAGTACTTC. This sequence encodes CSAGLAGGQETQYF.

The rearrangement links TRBV5-5 to TRBJ2-4, with D perhaps matching TRBD1 or TRBD2 (5 bases each). Germline CDR1 is SGHKS and CDR2 is YYEKEE (reference sequence). Trimming pared 6 bases from V and 9 bases from J, leaving 16 bases between. The CDR3 is 13 residues long. The CDR3 region is CASTLRDGGIQYF. The CDR3 bases are TGTGCCAGCACCTTAAGGGATGGGGGCATTCAGTACTTC.